This T cell receptor (beta chain) originates from a study of radiotherapy plus CTLA-4 blockade in lung cancer. As for the study in general: Objective response was observed in roughly 20% of patients, and disease control in approximately 30%.

Study-level findings and limits: Tumor-origin TCR clones grew in blood after radiotherapy plus ipilimumab.

The CDR3 sequence is 13 residues long. Germline V CDR1 and CDR2: MNHNS, SASEGT. The germline V and J ends were trimmed by 4 bases and 1 base, with 5 bases remaining between them. Sequencing was performed with immunoSEQ multiplex PCR; in TCRdb, only in-frame clones are kept and a portion is missing. The sample has 34,000 or so clones, roughly 79% seen once. With respect to this clone: What it recognizes is unknown.

Chemo-refractory metastatic non-small-cell lung cancer patients underwent focal radiation alongside CTLA-4 blockade with ipilimumab. V and J are TRBV6-1 and TRBJ2-1, with D unclear. The source is a human donor with non-small cell lung cancer that progressed on radiotherapy plus ipilimumab. Source: peripheral blood, taken from a patient treated with radiotherapy plus ipilimumab. The CDR3 loop reads CASSVLSYNEQFF. The CDR3 DNA reads as TGTGCCAGCAGTGTCTTATCCTACAATGAGCAGTTCTTC.